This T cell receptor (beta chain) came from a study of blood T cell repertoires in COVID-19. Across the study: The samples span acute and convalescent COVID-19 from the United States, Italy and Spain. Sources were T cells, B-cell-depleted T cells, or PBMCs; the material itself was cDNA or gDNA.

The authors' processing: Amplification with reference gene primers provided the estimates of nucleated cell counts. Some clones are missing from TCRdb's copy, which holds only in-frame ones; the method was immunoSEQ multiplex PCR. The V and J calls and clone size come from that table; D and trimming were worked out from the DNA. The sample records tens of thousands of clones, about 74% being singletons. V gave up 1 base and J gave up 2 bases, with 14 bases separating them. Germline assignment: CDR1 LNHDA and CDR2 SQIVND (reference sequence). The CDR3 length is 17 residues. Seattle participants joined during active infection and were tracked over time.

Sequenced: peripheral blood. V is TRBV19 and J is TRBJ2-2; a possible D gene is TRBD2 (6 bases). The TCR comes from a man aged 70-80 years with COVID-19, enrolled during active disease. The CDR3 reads CASSIGFWRANTGELFF. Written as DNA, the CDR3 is TGTGCCAGTAGTATAGGCTTTTGGAGGGCCAACACCGGGGAGCTGTTTTTT.